One and the same sample provided the 21 T cell receptor beta chains below, sequenced in a study of radiation and T cells in renal cell carcinoma. Using immunoSEQ multiplex PCR, the repertoire was profiled, and TCRdb retains in-frame clones only, with some absent. The profile shows 150,000 to 180,000 clones, approximately 86% of them singletons. Time point defined: blood 2 weeks post-SBRT. Treatment: 15 Gy SBRT to primary tumor, nephrectomy 4 weeks later. The source was blood, collected from a patient whose treatment included radiotherapy and nephrectomy. These receptors all come from a woman in her fifties or sixties with renal cell carcinoma.

The chain combines TRBV23-1 with TRBJ1-6; D is undetermined. TRBV23-1 is identified as an open reading frame with a role that is uncertain. Trimming stripped 0 bases from V and 3 bases from J, with 15 bases between. The CDR3 runs to 18 residues. CDR3 protein: CASSQSKEQANYNSPLHF. Written as DNA, the CDR3 is TGCGCCAGCAGTCAATCGAAGGAGCAAGCCAACTATAATTCACCCCTCCACTTT.

The V and J genes are TRBV29-1 and TRBJ2-1; TRBD1 aligns across 7 bases. CDR1 is SQVTM, CDR2 ANQGSEA, per germline. V gave up 7 bases and J gave up 6 bases; unmatched junction bases: 3. This CDR3 is built from 11 residues. CDR3 nucleotide sequence: TGCAGCGCCAGACAGGGCAATGAGCAGTTCTTC. It translates to CSARQGNEQFF.

The rearrangement links TRBV5-4 to TRBJ1-2; 8 bases map to TRBD1. V lost 2 bases, J lost 8 bases, and 11 bases stayed unmatched. The CDR3 length is 15 residues. The germline gives CDR1 SGHNT, CDR2 YYREEE (reference sequence). The CDR3 nucleotides are TGTGCCAGCAGCTTAGTCGGTCAGGGGGCGATGGGCTACACCTTC. This sequence encodes CASSLVGQGAMGYTF.

CDR3 sequence (DNA): TGTGCCAGTAATCTGCAGGGACGCACTGGGGAGCTGTTTTTT. The encoded protein is CASNLQGRTGELFF. The gene calls are TRBV19 and TRBJ2-2; D is tentatively TRBD1 or TRBD2 (5 bases each). From germline, CDR1 is LNHDA and CDR2 SQIVND (reference sequence). The CDR3 covers 14 residues. V was pared by 7 bases and J by 8 bases, with 17 bases between.

The chain employs TRBV7-2 and TRBJ2-1; 12 positions agree with TRBD1. The CDR3 totals 15 residues. Germline CDR1 SGHTA, CDR2 FQGNSA. After removal of 5 bases from V and 9 bases from J, the junction contained 8 bases not matched to a gene. The CDR3 bases are TGTGCCAGCAGCCTCCGGGACAGGGGGCAGGTTGAGCAGTTCTTC. It translates to CASSLRDRGQVEQFF.

The chain employs TRBV6-5 and TRBJ1-6; D is ambiguous. The CDR3 consists of 15 residues. The germline CDR1 and CDR2 sequences are MNHEY and SVGAGI. V was pared by 8 bases and J by 0 bases, with 11 bases between. The CDR3 sequence: CASAIQSSYNSPLHF. The CDR3 nucleotides are TGTGCCAGCGCGATCCAGAGCTCCTATAATTCACCCCTCCACTTT.

The chain has TRBV19 and TRBJ1-4; TRBD1 matches 8 bases. After removal of 6 bases from V and 5 bases from J, the junction contained 2 bases not matched to a gene. This CDR3 contains 13 residues. The germline V gene encodes CDR1 LNHDA and CDR2 SQIVND (reference sequence). Written as DNA, the CDR3 is TGTGCCAGTAGGGACAGGGAGAATGAAAAACTGTTTTTT. Its protein is CASRDRENEKLFF.

This sequence joins TRBV15 and TRBJ1-1, with TRBD1 matching over 9 bases. The ends lost 2 bases at V and 0 bases at J; junction bases unmatched: 1. The CDR3 consists of 15 residues. The germline CDR1 and CDR2 sequences are LNHNV and YYDKDF (reference sequence). The CDR3 coding sequence is TGTGCCACCAGCAGACGGGACAGGGTGAACACTGAAGCTTTCTTT. Its protein is CATSRRDRVNTEAFF.

This chain uses TRBV6-6 with TRBJ1-1; TRBD1 agrees at 8 bases. The CDR3 sequence is 14 residues long. Trimming took 10 bases from V and 1 from J; bases not matched to a gene: 8. Per the germline V gene, CDR1 is MNHNY and CDR2 is SVGAGI (reference sequence). The CDR3 DNA reads as TGTGCCACCCATACCAGGGGGCGGAACACTGAAGCTTTCTTT. As protein: CATHTRGRNTEAFF.

The chain joins TRBV7-6 to TRBJ2-5; no clear D. CDR1 and CDR2 (germline): SGHVS, FNYEAQ. Trimming shortened V by 4 bases and J by 7 bases, and 10 bases separated the two germline ends. This CDR3 region has 12 residues. The DNA of the CDR3 is TGTGCCAGCAGCTACACAGTCGGGACCCAGTACTTC. It codes for CASSYTVGTQYF.

The genes are TRBV7-2 and TRBJ2-7, with a tentative D call TRBD2 (5 bases). This CDR3 is 15 amino acids long. Germline V lookup: CDR1 SGHTA, CDR2 FQGNSA. Trimming shortened V by 1 base and J by 4 bases, and 14 bases separated the two germline ends. In nucleotides, the CDR3 is TGTGCCAGCAGCTTAGGGTGGGTTAGCGTATACGAGCAGTACTTC. Translated, it gives CASSLGWVSVYEQYF.

The gene calls are TRBV4-1 and TRBJ2-7, with D perhaps TRBD1 (5 bases). Germline-derived CDR1 and CDR2 are MGHRA and YSYEKL. V lost 3 bases, J lost 4 bases, and 16 bases lay in between. The CDR3 sequence is 15 residues long. CDR3: CASSHVQGTAYEQYF. CDR3 in DNA: TGCGCCAGCAGCCATGTCCAGGGCACAGCTTACGAGCAGTACTTC.

This clone was found once. The genes are TRBV7-2 and TRBJ1-3; perhaps TRBD1 as D (6 bases). V was shortened by 5 bases and J by 4 bases, with 15 bases between the two germline ends. The V gene's germline CDR1 is SGHTA and CDR2 FQGNSA. The CDR3 loop spans 15 amino acids. The CDR3 sequence: CASSQQGIGGNTIYF. The CDR3 DNA sequence: TGTGCCAGCAGCCAACAGGGAATTGGAGGAAACACCATATATTTT. Based on the CDR3 plus reference TRBV7-2 and TRBJ1-3, the full variable domain is GAGVSQSPSNKVTEKGKDVELRCDPISGHTALYWYRQSLGQGLEFLIYFQGNSAPDKSGLPSDRFSAERTGGSVSTLTIQRTQQEDSAVYLCASSQQGIGGNTIYFGEGSWLTVV.

This chain connects TRBV5-1 to TRBJ2-5; the match to TRBD1 covers 8 bases. From germline, CDR1 is SGHRS and CDR2 YFSETQ. J was trimmed by 6 bases and V by 1 base; bases with no gene match: 8. The CDR3 has 15 amino acids. CDR3 amino acids: CASSLRAGGSQTQYF. The CDR3 DNA is TGCGCCAGCAGCTTGAGGGCAGGGGGCAGCCAGACCCAGTACTTC. The variable domain in full, completed from reference TRBV5-1 and TRBJ2-5, reads KAGVTQTPRYLIKTRGQQVTLSCSPISGHRSVSWYQQTPGQGLQFLFEYFSETQRNKGNFPGRFSGRQFSNSRSEMNVSTLELGDSALYLCASSLRAGGSQTQYFGPGTRLLVL.

The J gene is TRBJ1-2, the V gene TRBV4-1; maybe TRBD1 (5 bases). Germline values: CDR1 MGHRA, CDR2 YSYEKL. CDR3 length: 15 residues. The V end was cut by 1 base, the J end by 1 base, with 10 bases between. The CDR3 loop is CASSQVGPLNYGYTF. The CDR3 DNA is TGCGCCAGCAGCCAAGTGGGACCCCTTAACTATGGCTACACCTTC.

The chain is built from TRBV6-6 and TRBJ1-2, with D possibly TRBD1 on 5 matching bases. This CDR3 contains 13 residues. Trimming cost V 9 bases and J 4 bases, with 15 bases left between them. Germline CDR1 MNHNY, CDR2 SVGAGI (reference sequence). As DNA, the CDR3 is TGTGCCAGTACGGGACTGCCCCTCTATGGCTACACCTTC. This encodes CASTGLPLYGYTF.

The chain employs TRBV5-1 and TRBJ2-3, with TRBD2 matching 9 bases. CDR1 is SGHRS, CDR2 YFSETQ, per germline. The CDR3 runs to 15 residues. The ends lost 1 base at V and 5 bases at J; junction bases unmatched: 5. CDR3 in DNA: TGCGCCAGCAGCTTGCCAGCGGGGGGCGGAGATACGCAGTATTTT. Amino acids: CASSLPAGGGDTQYF. The full variable domain, in which reference TRBV5-1 and TRBJ2-3 provide the parts outside the CDR3, is KAGVTQTPRYLIKTRGQQVTLSCSPISGHRSVSWYQQTPGQGLQFLFEYFSETQRNKGNFPGRFSGRQFSNSRSEMNVSTLELGDSALYLCASSLPAGGGDTQYFGPGTRLTVL.

This rearrangement joins TRBV28 to TRBJ1-5; 7 bases agree with TRBD1. The J segment lost 3 bases and the V segment lost 4 bases, leaving 3 bases of the junction unmatched. The CDR3 sequence is 14 residues long. CDR1 and CDR2 from the germline V gene are MDHEN and SYDVKM. CDR3 DNA: TGTGCCAGCAGTTGGGGGACAGACAATCAGCCCCAGCATTTT. Its protein product is CASSWGTDNQPQHF.

V and J are TRBV6-6 and TRBJ1-2; D gene unclear. The CDR3 is made up of 12 amino acids. Germline V lookup: CDR1 MNHNY, CDR2 SVGAGI (reference sequence). The germline V and J ends were trimmed by 7 bases and 6 bases, with 12 bases remaining between them. The DNA for the CDR3 is TGTGCCAGCAACGGTTACAGACATGGCTACACCTTC. This codes for CASNGYRHGYTF.

The CDR3 nucleotides read TGTGCCAGCAGAAAAGGACAGGGGTACACTGAAGCTTTCTTT. This sequence encodes CASRKGQGYTEAFF. J is TRBJ1-1 and V is TRBV2; 9 positions agree with TRBD1. The germline gives CDR1 SNHLY, CDR2 FYNNEI. This CDR3 comprises 14 residues. Trimming cost V 6 bases and J 3 bases; bases outside gene matches: 5.

This rearrangement joins TRBV6-5 to TRBJ1-1; D might be TRBD1 (5 bases). CDR1 and CDR2 (germline): MNHEY, SVGAGI. CDR3 length: 16 residues. V gave up 6 bases and J gave up 1 base, with 18 bases separating them. The CDR3 sequence is CASSYRPGEGNTEAFF. Here the CDR3 DNA reads TGTGCCAGCAGCTACAGGCCGGGGGAGGGGAACACTGAAGCTTTCTTT.